Reported below is one T cell receptor beta chain. The repertoire was sequenced with immunoSEQ multiplex PCR; TCRdb's copy has only in-frame clones and lacks some. The data show 95,000 to 150,000 clones, 80% to 95% seen once. The CDR3 totals 15 residues. Per germline, CDR1 SGHNT and CDR2 YENEEA. The V gene end was trimmed by 1 base and the J gene end by 2 bases; junction bases not matched to a gene: 5. The record originates from a study of control samples from healthy donors and cancer patients. This chain uses TRBV11-3 with TRBJ2-7, with TRBD2 matching 7 bases. The receptor was derived from an elderly man with head and neck cancer. Sequenced input: PBMCs. The CDR3 sequence: CASSLGGSLAYEQYF. The CDR3 DNA sequence: TGTGCCAGCAGCTTAGGCGGGAGCCTCGCCTACGAGCAGTACTTC.